A single sample gave rise to the 24 T cell receptor beta chains below, sequenced in a study of CD8 T cells in Susac syndrome. RNA was extracted with the RNeasy kit, and a quantity of roughly 0.5 to 1 ug was reverse transcribed using random hexamers. TCRdb re-called the immunoSEQ multiplex PCR reads through MiXCR, storing one row per CDR3 protein. The repertoire holds about 150,000 distinct CDR3 sequences, with approximately 95% as singletons. The sequencing input was CD4+ T cells from PBMCs. The receptor set was obtained from a human donor with Susac syndrome.

The chain couples TRBV27 to TRBJ2-7; perhaps TRBD1 as D (6 bases). The germline CDR1 and CDR2 sequences are MNHEY and SMNVEV (reference sequence). The CDR3 is 13 amino acids. Between the trimmed V and J ends, which lost 5 bases and 6 bases, there was a span of 14 bases. The CDR3: CASSASGVREQYV. In nucleotides, the CDR3 is TGTGCCAGCAGTGCATCAGGGGTGCGCGAGCAGTACGTC.

The chain uses TRBV5-1 and TRBJ2-5; 8 bases align to TRBD2. The length of the CDR3 is 16 residues. The junction had 9 bases not matched to a gene; V was cut back by 3 bases and J by 2 bases. Germline V gene data show CDR1 as SGHRS and CDR2 as YFSETQ. CDR3 region: CASSSPPGGTQETQYF. CDR3 DNA: TGCGCCAGCAGCTCCCCCCCGGGAGGGACTCAAGAGACCCAGTACTTC.

This clonotype showed up just a few times. The chain joins TRBV29-1 to TRBJ2-7, with D possibly matching TRBD1 (7 bases). CDR1 is SQVTM, CDR2 ANQGSEA, per germline. The CDR3 runs to 13 residues. V lost 2 bases, J lost 6 bases, and 14 bases lay in between. The CDR3 DNA sequence: TGCAGCGTTGAATTGCGGCAGGGGGGCGAGCAGTACTTC. It specifies CSVELRQGGEQYF.

This sequence joins TRBV4-3 and TRBJ1-2; 9 bases fit TRBD1. Looked up from germline, CDR1 is LGHNA and CDR2 is YSLEER. The CDR3 runs 14 residues. Losses at the gene ends were 3 bases for V and 2 bases for J; bases not matched to a gene: 1. CDR3 sequence: CASSQGTGNYGYTF. CDR3 nucleotides: TGCGCCAGCAGCCAGGGGACAGGGAACTATGGCTACACCTTC.

This chain uses TRBV6-5 with TRBJ2-7, with 7 bases lining up with TRBD2. Germline V CDR1 and CDR2: MNHEY, SVGAGI. The CDR3 covers 16 residues. With 0 bases clipped from V and 6 bases from J, the junction kept 11 bases outside the gene matches. The DNA of the CDR3 is TGTGCCAGCAGTTACTCCGCGGGTGGGGGGGTGCGCGAGCAGTACTTC. This codes for CASSYSAGGGVREQYF.

This CDR3 is CSIKGSGGADTQYF. Written as DNA, the CDR3 is TGCAGCATCAAGGGGAGCGGGGGGGCAGATACGCAGTATTTT. This chain uses TRBV29-1 with TRBJ2-3; 10 bases agree with TRBD2. This CDR3 has 14 amino acids. Germline CDR1 and CDR2: SQVTM and ANQGSEA. V was clipped by 8 bases and J by 4 bases; unmatched bases: 9.

This chain links TRBV9 with TRBJ2-7, with unresolved D. Germline V gene data show CDR1 as SGDLS and CDR2 as YYNGEE. The CDR3 runs to 10 residues. The chain's CDR3 is CASSVVGVNV. The CDR3 region has the DNA TGTGCCAGCAGCGTAGTTGGGGTAAACGTC.

J is TRBJ2-2 and V is TRBV5-6, with no clear D. V was clipped by 2 bases and J by 4 bases, with 12 bases between them. The V gene's germline CDR1 is SGHDT and CDR2 YYEEEE. The CDR3 spans 15 residues. The CDR3 bases are TGTGCCAGCAGCTTTGGTCGAGTTATCACCGGGGAGCTGTTTTTT. It codes for CASSFGRVITGELFF.

This sequence joins TRBV2 and TRBJ2-1, with D uncertain. The V gene's germline CDR1 is SNHLY and CDR2 FYNNEI. With 6 bases removed from V and 10 bases from J, the gap between germline ends came to 16 bases. The CDR3 contains 13 residues. The DNA for the CDR3 is TGTGCCAGCAGACCCTCCTGGACGGGCGAGCAGTTCTTC. Protein sequence: CASRPSWTGEQFF.

The chain joins TRBV9 to TRBJ2-4; tentatively, D is TRBD1 (6 bases). Trimming removed 4 bases at V and 0 bases at J, with 14 bases between. The CDR3 has 16 residues. Germline V gives CDR1 SGDLS, CDR2 YYNGEE. The CDR3 loop is CASSPGTLLAKNIQYF. The DNA for the CDR3 is TGTGCCAGCAGCCCTGGGACATTACTAGCCAAAAACATTCAGTACTTC.

The V gene is TRBV18, the J gene TRBJ1-3; 8 positions agree with TRBD1. CDR3 length: 15 residues. Germline CDR1 KGHSH, CDR2 LQKENI. V shed 1 base, J shed 6 bases, and the junction held 5 bases outside the gene matches. Here the CDR3 reads CASSPQVTGENTIYF. The CDR3 DNA reads TGTGCCAGCTCACCACAAGTGACAGGGGAAAACACCATATATTTT.

This chain uses TRBV5-1 with TRBJ2-3, with 10 bases aligning to TRBD2. The CDR3 spans 18 residues. CDR1 SGHRS and CDR2 YFSETQ come from the germline V gene. J lost 5 bases, V lost 1 base, and 13 bases had no gene match. The DNA for the CDR3 is TGCGCCAGCAGCTTGCGCGGCTTGGCTAGCGGGAGAGGAGATACGCAGTATTTT. It yields the protein CASSLRGLASGRGDTQYF.

The CDR3 reads CASSPGQGYTEAFF. The CDR3 DNA is TGTGCCAGCAGTCCTGGGCAGGGCTACACTGAAGCTTTCTTT. This chain uses TRBV12-3 or TRBV12-4 with TRBJ1-1; the D gene is possibly TRBD1 (5 bases). The germline V and J ends were trimmed by 5 bases and 3 bases, with 13 bases remaining between them. This CDR3 has 14 residues.

The chain links TRBV6-5 to TRBJ2-7; 10 bases are shared with TRBD1. The germline V gene has CDR1 MNHEY and CDR2 SVGAGI. The junction had 11 bases not matched to a gene; V was cut back by 2 bases and J by 1 base. The CDR3 contains 18 residues. CDR3 sequence (DNA): TGTGCCAGCAGTTACCCCGGGACAGGGGAAGTTAGATCCTACGAGCAGTACTTC. Translation: CASSYPGTGEVRSYEQYF.

The J gene is TRBJ1-2, the V gene TRBV7-2, with D tentatively TRBD1 (5 bases). Trimming pared 5 bases from V and 2 bases from J, leaving 9 bases between. Germline V gene data show CDR1 as SGHTA and CDR2 as FQGNSA. This CDR3 contains 13 residues. In DNA, the CDR3 is TGTGCCAGCAGCCACGACAGCAACTATGGCTACACCTTC. This translates into CASSHDSNYGYTF.

The rearrangement links TRBV19 to TRBJ1-6; 8 bases are a match to TRBD1. J was trimmed by 8 bases and V by 6 bases; bases with no gene match: 6. Germline CDR1 LNHDA, CDR2 SQIVND (reference sequence). There are 14 residues in the CDR3. Written as DNA, the CDR3 is TGTGCCAGTAGCTTCGGACAGGGAGATTCACCCCTCCACTTT. Protein: CASSFGQGDSPLHF.

The sample holds one count of this clonotype. Written as DNA, the CDR3 is TGCGCCAGCAGGACTGGGACTAGCTTGGCCAATGAGCAGTTCTTC. Amino acids: CASRTGTSLANEQFF. J is TRBJ2-1 and V is TRBV5-1; TRBD2 matches 9 bases. Germline V gene sequence: CDR1 SGHRS, CDR2 YFSETQ. Trimming cost V 5 bases and J 6 bases; bases outside gene matches: 9. The CDR3 runs to 15 residues.

This chain links TRBV5-1 with TRBJ2-5, with 7 bases matching TRBD1. Trimming took 4 bases from V and 4 from J; bases not matched to a gene: 7. Germline lookup yields CDR1 SGHRS and CDR2 YFSETQ. This CDR3 region has 14 residues. CDR3 amino acids: CASSGGQPGETQYF. The CDR3 coding sequence is TGCGCCAGCAGCGGGGGACAGCCCGGAGAGACCCAGTACTTC.

The chain recombines TRBV14 with TRBJ1-2; D not resolved. V lost 4 bases and J lost 8, with 11 bases in between. Germline lookup yields CDR1 SGHDN and CDR2 FVKESK. The CDR3 has 12 amino acids. Here the CDR3 DNA reads TGTGCCAGCAGCCCCCCGGGAGGGGGCTACACCTTC. Its protein is CASSPPGGGYTF.

The V call is TRBV28, the J call TRBJ2-5; 10 bases align to TRBD1. Germline-derived CDR1 and CDR2 are MDHEN and SYDVKM. The CDR3 is 14 residues long. This CDR3 reads CAVDEDRGVKTQYF. The CDR3 coding sequence is TGTGCTGTCGACGAGGACAGGGGGGTGAAGACCCAGTACTTC.

This clonotype has a single count. This sequence joins TRBV30 and TRBJ2-1; D ambiguous. The CDR3 covers 16 residues. V was clipped by 1 base and J by 0 bases, with 13 bases between them. Per germline, CDR1 GTSNPN and CDR2 SVGIG (reference sequence). The CDR3: CAWSAKQTGSYNEQFF. In nucleotides, the CDR3 is TGTGCCTGGAGTGCAAAACAGACTGGCTCCTACAATGAGCAGTTCTTC.

The chain has TRBV9 and TRBJ2-3; 7 bases match TRBD2. Germline values: CDR1 SGDLS, CDR2 YYNGEE. The J segment lost 6 bases and the V segment lost 3 bases, leaving 10 bases of the junction unmatched. The CDR3 has 15 residues. The CDR3 sequence: CASSGLASLRDTQYF. CDR3 in DNA: TGTGCCAGCAGCGGACTAGCTTCTTTACGGGATACGCAGTATTTT. Full variable domain (missing parts from reference TRBV9 and TRBJ2-3): DSGVTQTPKHLITATGQRVTLRCSPRSGDLSVYWYQQSLDQGLQFLIQYYNGEERAKGNILERFSAQQFPDLHSELNLSSLELGDSALYFCASSGLASLRDTQYFGPGTRLTVL.

V is TRBV7-3 and J is TRBJ2-7, with D possibly matching TRBD2 (6 bases). The CDR3 runs 14 residues. Trimming pared 4 bases from V and 2 bases from J, leaving 12 bases between. The germline V gene encodes CDR1 SGHTA and CDR2 FQGTGA. In DNA form, the CDR3 reads TGTGCCAGCAGCTCAAGGGAGGTCGCCTACGAGCAGTACGTC. Amino acid sequence: CASSSREVAYEQYV.

The gene calls are TRBV30 and TRBJ1-1; D gene ambiguous. The CDR3 length is 13 residues. Germline V gene lookup returns CDR1 GTSNPN and CDR2 SVGIG (reference sequence). Trimming removed 3 bases from V and 4 bases from J, with 12 bases in between. Here the CDR3 reads CAWSPTGGTEAFF. DNA of the CDR3: TGTGCCTGGAGCCCTACTGGTGGCACTGAAGCTTTCTTT.